This is a list of T cell receptor beta chains from one sample in a study of blood T cell repertoires in COVID-19. Profiled with immunoSEQ multiplex PCR; TCRdb holds only in-frame clones, not every one. Among 120,000 to 150,000 clones, roughly 81% were seen once, and the ten largest hold about 3.4%. The material sequenced was PBMCs or T cells enriched from blood (not recorded which). The receptors come from a woman aged 45 to 65 with acute COVID-19. Each CDR3 is given with its conserved first and last residue. The order of the fields is D gene, J gene, V gene, CDR3 protein, CDR3 DNA. The D gene is left open where the match is weak.

D: TRBD2; J: TRBJ2-1; V: TRBV3-1/TRBV3-2; CDR3: CASSRSRSGRAGNEQFF; DNA: TGTGCCAGCAGCCGGAGCCGTAGCGGGAGGGCAGGTAATGAGCAGTTCTTC
D: TRBD1; J: TRBJ2-7; V: TRBV9; CDR3: CASSVAGTGTYEQYF; DNA: TGTGCCAGCAGCGTAGCCGGGACAGGGACCTACGAGCAGTACTTC
D: TRBD1; J: TRBJ1-6; V: TRBV3-1/TRBV3-2; CDR3: CASSRGGQGSSPLHF; DNA: TGTGCCAGCAGCCGCGGGGGACAGGGGAGTTCACCCCTCCACTTT
D: .; J: TRBJ1-2; V: TRBV7-2; CDR3: CASSLARRATF; DNA: TGTGCCAGCAGCTTAGCGCGGCGAGCCACCTTC
D: .; J: TRBJ1-5; V: TRBV12-3/TRBV12-4; CDR3: CASSPRFNQPQHF; DNA: TGTGCCAGCAGTCCTCGGTTCAATCAGCCCCAGCATTTT
D: TRBD2; J: TRBJ2-2; V: TRBV30; CDR3: CAWRAASGIRGGELFF; DNA: TGTGCCTGGAGGGCGGCTAGCGGGATTCGGGGCGGGGAGCTGTTTTTT
D: .; J: TRBJ1-5; V: TRBV19; CDR3: CASSQSGYSNQPQHF; DNA: TGTGCCAGTAGTCAGTCAGGATATAGCAATCAGCCCCAGCATTTT
D: .; J: TRBJ1-1; V: TRBV10-2; CDR3: CASFGSSGTEAFF; DNA: TGCGCCAGCTTTGGTTCGTCGGGAACTGAAGCTTTCTTT
D: .; J: TRBJ2-3; V: TRBV11-2; CDR3: CASSSDISDTQYF; DNA: TGTGCCAGCAGCTCTGACATCTCAGATACGCAGTATTTT
D: .; J: TRBJ1-2; V: TRBV6-1; CDR3: CASSEAGGGRGYTF; DNA: TGTGCCAGCAGTGAAGCGGGGGGAGGTCGCGGCTACACCTTC
D: TRBD2; J: TRBJ2-5; V: TRBV6-5; CDR3: CASGTIQETQYF; DNA: TGTGCCAGCGGGACTATCCAAGAGACCCAGTACTTC
D: .; J: TRBJ1-4; V: TRBV23-1; CDR3: CASSQFWGRDEKLFF; DNA: TGCGCCAGCAGTCAATTTTGGGGGCGGGATGAAAAACTGTTTTTT
D: .; J: TRBJ2-7; V: TRBV11-2; CDR3: CASSLDGIRGLYEQYF; DNA: TGTGCCAGCAGCTTAGATGGCATTAGGGGGTTGTACGAGCAGTACTTC
D: TRBD1; J: TRBJ1-4; V: TRBV25-1; CDR3: CASSVFLQGGNEKLFF; DNA: TGTGCCAGCAGTGTATTTTTACAGGGGGGGAATGAAAAACTGTTTTTT
D: TRBD2; J: TRBJ2-7; V: TRBV6-1; CDR3: CASSEQAGGYEQYF; DNA: TGTGCCAGCAGTGAACAAGCGGGAGGTTACGAGCAGTACTTC
D: TRBD1; J: TRBJ1-5; V: TRBV2; CDR3: CASSPGTGFQPQHF; DNA: TGTGCCAGCAGTCCCGGGACAGGGTTCCAGCCCCAGCATTTT
D: .; J: TRBJ2-7; V: TRBV11-1; CDR3: CASKSRDTDYEQYF; DNA: TGTGCCAGTAAGAGTCGGGATACCGACTACGAGCAGTACTTC
D: .; J: TRBJ2-7; V: TRBV6-2/TRBV6-3; CDR3: CASSYSAASSYEQYF; DNA: TGTGCCAGCAGTTACTCTGCGGCAAGCTCCTACGAGCAGTACTTC
D: TRBD1; J: TRBJ2-1; V: TRBV18; CDR3: CASSRPGQGVDNEQFF; DNA: TGTGCCAGCTCACGACCGGGACAGGGGGTCGACAATGAGCAGTTCTTC
D: .; J: TRBJ2-3; V: TRBV27; CDR3: CASSLGSTDTQYF; DNA: TGTGCCAGCAGTTTGGGCAGCACAGATACGCAGTATTTT
D: TRBD1; J: TRBJ2-3; V: TRBV10-1; CDR3: CASSERGPDTQYF; DNA: TGCGCCAGCAGTGAGAGGGGGCCAGATACGCAGTATTTT
D: .; J: TRBJ1-1; V: TRBV7-9; CDR3: CASSPNMNTEAFF; DNA: TGTGCCAGCAGCCCGAACATGAACACTGAAGCTTTCTTT
D: .; J: TRBJ1-1; V: TRBV7-9; CDR3: CASSPIAGATTEAFF; DNA: TGTGCCAGCAGCCCCATCGCGGGCGCTACCACTGAAGCTTTCTTT
D: .; J: TRBJ1-6; V: TRBV7-9; CDR3: CASRESSYNSPLHF; DNA: TGTGCCAGCCGTGAGAGCTCCTATAATTCACCCCTCCACTTT
D: .; J: TRBJ1-1; V: TRBV29-1; CDR3: CSVSEQGKVGTEAFF; DNA: TGCAGCGTTTCGGAGCAGGGGAAGGTTGGCACTGAAGCTTTCTTT
D: TRBD2; J: TRBJ2-3; V: TRBV27; CDR3: CASSLLAGGGTDTQYF; DNA: TGTGCCAGCAGCCTACTAGCGGGAGGTGGCACAGATACGCAGTATTTT
D: TRBD1; J: TRBJ1-3; V: TRBV9; CDR3: CASSVVDRGPGNTIYF; DNA: TGTGCCAGCAGCGTAGTTGACAGGGGCCCTGGAAACACCATATATTTT
D: TRBD2; J: TRBJ2-7; V: TRBV6-5; CDR3: CASSYSIVAGDYEQYF; DNA: TGTGCCAGCAGTTACTCGATTGTAGCGGGGGACTACGAGCAGTACTTC